This T cell receptor (beta chain) was obtained from a study of OX40 agonist ivuxolimab in advanced cancers. Study summary: Patients were dosed intravenously with ivuxolimab at 0.01 to 10 mg/kg every 2 weeks.

Study results and caveats: The average count of expanded clones was higher among CD8+ T cells than among CD4+.

About this clone: The antigen is undetermined.

Patients with a history of autoimmune disease or on systemic immunosuppression were excluded. The data were produced by immunoSEQ multiplex PCR, yet TCRdb's version contains in-frame clones alone and is incomplete. Here the sample spans some 150,000 clones, just over 90% being singletons. The sequence was collected from an adult with an advanced solid tumor such as melanoma, head and neck, liver or kidney cancer. Here the sequenced sample was CD4+ or CD8+ T cells sorted from blood, taken in a trial of the OX40 agonist ivuxolimab.

The CDR3 sequence is CASSLAGPGTYNSPLHF. DNA for the CDR3: TGCGCCAGCAGCTTGGCCGGGCCAGGGACCTATAATTCACCCCTCCACTTT. The chain carries TRBV5-1 and TRBJ1-6; D is possibly TRBD1 (5 bases). The ends were cut back, 0 bases at V and 2 bases at J, with 12 bases in the middle. CDR1 SGHRS and CDR2 YFSETQ come from the germline V gene. The CDR3 runs 17 residues.